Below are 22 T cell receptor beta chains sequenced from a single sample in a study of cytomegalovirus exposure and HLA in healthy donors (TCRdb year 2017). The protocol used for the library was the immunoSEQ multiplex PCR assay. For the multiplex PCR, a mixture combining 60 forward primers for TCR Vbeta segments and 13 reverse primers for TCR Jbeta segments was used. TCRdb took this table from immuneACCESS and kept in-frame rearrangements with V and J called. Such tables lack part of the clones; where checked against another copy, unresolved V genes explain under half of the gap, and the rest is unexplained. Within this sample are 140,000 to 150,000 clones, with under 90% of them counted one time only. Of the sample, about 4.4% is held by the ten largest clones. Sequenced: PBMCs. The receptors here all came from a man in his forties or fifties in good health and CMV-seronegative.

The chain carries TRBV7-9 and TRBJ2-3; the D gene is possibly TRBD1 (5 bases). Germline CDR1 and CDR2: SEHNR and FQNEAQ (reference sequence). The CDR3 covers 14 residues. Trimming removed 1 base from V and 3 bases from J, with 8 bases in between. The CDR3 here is CASSLVGATDTQYF. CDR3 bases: TGTGCCAGCAGCTTAGTTGGGGCGACAGATACGCAGTATTTT. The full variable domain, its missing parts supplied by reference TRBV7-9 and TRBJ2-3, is DTGVSQNPRHKITKRGQNVTFRCDPISEHNRLYWYRQTLGQGPEFLTYFQNEAQLEKSRLLSDRFSAERPKGSFSTLEIQRTEQGDSAMYLCASSLVGATDTQYFGPGTRLTVL.

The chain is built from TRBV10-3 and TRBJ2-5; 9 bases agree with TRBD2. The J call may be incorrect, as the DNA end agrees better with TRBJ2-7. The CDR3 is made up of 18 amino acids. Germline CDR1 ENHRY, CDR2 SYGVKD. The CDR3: CAISERAGGPLYSYEQYF. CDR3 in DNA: TGTGCCATCAGTGAGCGAGCGGGGGGTCCCCTCTACTCCTACGAGCAGTACTTC.

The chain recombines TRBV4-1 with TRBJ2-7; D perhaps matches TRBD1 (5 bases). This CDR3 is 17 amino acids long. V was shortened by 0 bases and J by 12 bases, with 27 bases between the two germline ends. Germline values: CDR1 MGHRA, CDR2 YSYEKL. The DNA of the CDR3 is TGCGCCAGCAGCCAAGATAGATCGGACACCGGGTGGCTTAACGTGTACTTC. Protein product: CASSQDRSDTGWLNVYF.

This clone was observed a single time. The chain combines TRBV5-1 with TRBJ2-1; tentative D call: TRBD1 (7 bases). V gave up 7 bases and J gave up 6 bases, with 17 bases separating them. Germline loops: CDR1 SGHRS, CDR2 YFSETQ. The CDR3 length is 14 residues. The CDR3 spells CASGSGTAGNEQFF. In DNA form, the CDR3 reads TGCGCCAGCGGCTCCGGGACAGCGGGCAATGAGCAGTTCTTC.

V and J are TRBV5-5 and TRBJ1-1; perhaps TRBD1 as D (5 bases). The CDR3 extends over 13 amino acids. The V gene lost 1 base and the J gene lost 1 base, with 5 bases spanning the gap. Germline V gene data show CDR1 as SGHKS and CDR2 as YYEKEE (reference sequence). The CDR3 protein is CASSLTGNTEAFF. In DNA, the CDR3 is TGTGCCAGCAGCTTGACAGGGAACACTGAAGCTTTCTTT.

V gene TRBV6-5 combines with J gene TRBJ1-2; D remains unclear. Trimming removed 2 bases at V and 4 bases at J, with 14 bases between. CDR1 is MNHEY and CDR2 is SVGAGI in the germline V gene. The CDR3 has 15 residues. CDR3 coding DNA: TGTGCCAGCAGTTACCGTCGAGGGTTAGGCTATGGCTACACCTTC. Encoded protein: CASSYRRGLGYGYTF.

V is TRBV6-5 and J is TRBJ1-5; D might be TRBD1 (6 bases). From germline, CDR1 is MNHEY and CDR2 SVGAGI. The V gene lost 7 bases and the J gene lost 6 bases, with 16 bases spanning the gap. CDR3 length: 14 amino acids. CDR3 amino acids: CASKRGGEGQPQHF. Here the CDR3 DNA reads TGTGCCAGCAAGCGCGGGGGCGAGGGTCAGCCCCAGCATTTT.

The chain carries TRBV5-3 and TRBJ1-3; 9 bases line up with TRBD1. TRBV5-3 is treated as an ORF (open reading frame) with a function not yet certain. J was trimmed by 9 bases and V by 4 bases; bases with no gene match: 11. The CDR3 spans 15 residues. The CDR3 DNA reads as TGTGCCAGAAGCGGGTTGGGACAGGGTGTCGCCACCATATATTTT. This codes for CARSGLGQGVATIYF.

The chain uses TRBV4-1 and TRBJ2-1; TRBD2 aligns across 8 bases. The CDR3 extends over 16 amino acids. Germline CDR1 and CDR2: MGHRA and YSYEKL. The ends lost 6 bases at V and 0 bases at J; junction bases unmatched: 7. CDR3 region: CASRLLADSSYNEQFF. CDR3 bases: TGCGCCAGCAGGTTACTAGCGGACAGCTCCTACAATGAGCAGTTCTTC.

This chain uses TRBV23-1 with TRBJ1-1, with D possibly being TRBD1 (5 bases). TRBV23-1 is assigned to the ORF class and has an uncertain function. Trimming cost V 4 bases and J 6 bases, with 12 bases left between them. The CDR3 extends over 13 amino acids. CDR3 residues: CASSPRGSAEAFF. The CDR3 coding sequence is TGCGCCAGCAGTCCTAGGGGTTCGGCTGAAGCTTTCTTT.

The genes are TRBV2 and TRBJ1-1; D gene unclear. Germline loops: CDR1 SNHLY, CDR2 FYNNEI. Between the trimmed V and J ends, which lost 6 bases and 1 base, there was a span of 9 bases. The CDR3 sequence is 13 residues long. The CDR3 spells CASSADTNTEAFF. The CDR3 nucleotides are TGTGCCAGCAGCGCCGACACGAACACTGAAGCTTTCTTT.

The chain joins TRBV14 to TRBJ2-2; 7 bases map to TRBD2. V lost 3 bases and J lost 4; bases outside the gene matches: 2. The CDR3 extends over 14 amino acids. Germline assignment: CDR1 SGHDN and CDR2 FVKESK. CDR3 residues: CASSQRGSTGELFF. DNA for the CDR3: TGTGCCAGCAGCCAGCGGGGGTCCACCGGGGAGCTGTTTTTT.

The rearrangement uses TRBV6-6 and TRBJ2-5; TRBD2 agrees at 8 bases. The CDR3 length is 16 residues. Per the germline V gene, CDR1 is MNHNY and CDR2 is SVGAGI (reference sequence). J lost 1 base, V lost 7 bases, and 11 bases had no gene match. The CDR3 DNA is TGTGCCAGCACCTTGGGCCCGGGAGGGCGCCAAGAGACCCAGTACTTC. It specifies CASTLGPGGRQETQYF.

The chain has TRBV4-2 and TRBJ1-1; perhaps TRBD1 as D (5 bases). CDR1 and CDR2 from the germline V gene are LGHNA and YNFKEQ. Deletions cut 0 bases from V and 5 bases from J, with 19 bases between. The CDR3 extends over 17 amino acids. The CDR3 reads CASSQDTPGGVGTEAFF. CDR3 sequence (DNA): TGTGCCAGCAGCCAAGATACCCCTGGGGGGGTGGGAACTGAAGCTTTCTTT.

CDR3 sequence reads: CASSYSGTGGGETQYF. The DNA of the CDR3 is TGTGCCAGCAGTTACTCAGGGACAGGGGGTGGAGAGACCCAGTACTTC. The chain carries TRBV6-5 and TRBJ2-5; TRBD1 aligns across 11 bases. With V trimmed by 0 bases and J by 4 bases, 4 bases remained unmatched. Germline V gene sequence: CDR1 MNHEY, CDR2 SVGAGI. The CDR3 totals 16 residues.

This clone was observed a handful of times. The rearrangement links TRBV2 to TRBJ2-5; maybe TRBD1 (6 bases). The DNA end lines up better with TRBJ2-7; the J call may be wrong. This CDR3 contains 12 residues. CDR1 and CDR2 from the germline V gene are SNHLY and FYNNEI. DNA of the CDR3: TGTGCCACCCGGGACACAGACTACGAGCAGTACTTC. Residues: CATRDTDYEQYF.

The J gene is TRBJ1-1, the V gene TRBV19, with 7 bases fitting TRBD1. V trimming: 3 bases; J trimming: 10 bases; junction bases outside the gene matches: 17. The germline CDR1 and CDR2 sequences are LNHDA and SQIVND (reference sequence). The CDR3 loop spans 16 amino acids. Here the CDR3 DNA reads TGTGCCAGTAGTATCTTAACCCCGGAGCAGGGGGTCTCAGCTTTCTTT. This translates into CASSILTPEQGVSAFF.

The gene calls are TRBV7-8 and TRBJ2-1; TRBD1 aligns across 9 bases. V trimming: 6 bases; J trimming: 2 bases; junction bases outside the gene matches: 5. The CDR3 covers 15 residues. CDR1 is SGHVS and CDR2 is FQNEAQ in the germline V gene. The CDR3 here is CASSYRDRAYNEQFF. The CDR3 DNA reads TGTGCCAGCAGTTACCGGGACAGGGCCTACAATGAGCAGTTCTTC.

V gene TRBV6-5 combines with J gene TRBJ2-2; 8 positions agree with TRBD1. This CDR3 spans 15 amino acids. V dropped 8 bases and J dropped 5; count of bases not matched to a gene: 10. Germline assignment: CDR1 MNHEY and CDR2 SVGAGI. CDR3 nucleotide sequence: TGTGCCAGCTCGTTAAGGACAGGGTATACCGGGGAGCTGTTTTTT. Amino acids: CASSLRTGYTGELFF.

The CDR3 here is CASSYADRSENTEAFF. CDR3 DNA sequence: TGTGCCAGCAGTTACGCCGACAGGTCCGAGAACACTGAAGCTTTCTTT. The chain recombines TRBV6-5 with TRBJ1-1, with a tentative D call TRBD1 (6 bases). Germline V gene data show CDR1 as MNHEY and CDR2 as SVGAGI. The CDR3 totals 16 residues. V shed 2 bases and J shed 1 base, with 14 bases lying between them.

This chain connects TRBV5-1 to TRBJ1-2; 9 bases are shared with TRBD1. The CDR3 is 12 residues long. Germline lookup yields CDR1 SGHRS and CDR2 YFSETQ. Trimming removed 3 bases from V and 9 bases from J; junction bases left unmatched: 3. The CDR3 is CASSWDRDRYTF. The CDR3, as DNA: TGCGCCAGCAGCTGGGACAGGGATCGCTACACCTTC.

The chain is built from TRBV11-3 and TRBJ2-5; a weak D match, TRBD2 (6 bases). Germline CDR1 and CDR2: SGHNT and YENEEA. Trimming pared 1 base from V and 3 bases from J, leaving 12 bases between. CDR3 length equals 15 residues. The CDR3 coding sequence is TGTGCCAGCAGCTTAGGTGCGGGGAGAGAAGAGACCCAGTACTTC. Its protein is CASSLGAGREETQYF.